This TCR beta chain was sequenced during a study of cytomegalovirus exposure and HLA in healthy donors. Study background: A prior analysis found about 120 million unique TCR beta sequences from some 200 million T cells. The study's findings and limits: A prior analysis recorded that most TCR beta V segments were productive about 90% or about 30% of the time. Some V segments, including TRBV6-2 and TRBV6-3, were excluded as indistinguishable. Association of a missense DCLRE1C variant with TCR beta V- and J-gene trimming was reported in a later analysis.

This clone was recorded once. Its specificity is unknown. Both 60 Vbeta primers and 13 Jbeta primers went into the PCR. Libraries were prepared by immunoSEQ multiplex PCR; TCRdb keeps only in-frame clonotypes and omits some of them. The sample contains roughly 98,000 clones, over 75% of which appear only once. CDR1 and CDR2 from the germline V gene are MDHEN and SYDVKM. Unmatched junction bases numbered 9, after V lost 6 bases and J lost 0 bases. The CDR3 is made up of 17 amino acids. The chain has TRBV28 and TRBJ2-2; 8 positions agree with TRBD2. Sequencing was carried out using PBMCs. This clonotype was obtained from a man aged 35 to 55 in good health and CMV-seronegative. CDR3 residues: CASSPTLSGTNTGELFF. In DNA form, the CDR3 reads TGTGCCAGCAGCCCGACCCTTAGCGGGACGAACACCGGGGAGCTGTTTTTT.